This T cell receptor beta chain was observed in a study of ipilimumab plus nivolumab after autologous stem cell transplantation. Dosing: nivolumab 3 mg/kg IV, weeks 1, 4, 7, 10, then every two weeks to week 26. Germline lookup yields CDR1 MNHEY and CDR2 SVGAGI. V dropped 4 bases and J dropped 1 base, with 8 bases sitting between them. This CDR3 has 13 amino acids. TCRdb's copy holds only in-frame clones and misses some; the assay was immunoSEQ multiplex PCR. Of roughly 43,000 clones detected, around nine tenths appear once; the ten largest clones hold approximately 0.83%. This clone was found once. The sample consisted of PBMCs, taken in a trial of ipilimumab plus nivolumab as post-transplant consolidation. The gene calls are TRBV6-5 and TRBJ2-7, with a possible D match to TRBD1 (5 bases). This receptor was identified in a male donor with multiple myeloma. The CDR3: CASSFTGSYEQYF. The CDR3 DNA reads as TGTGCCAGCAGTTTTACAGGATCCTACGAGCAGTACTTC.